The 19 T cell receptor beta chains below come from one sample, sequenced in a study of OX40 agonist ivuxolimab in advanced cancers. Clones were sequenced by immunoSEQ multiplex PCR, and TCRdb holds only the in-frame ones, with some missing. The table has under 100,000 clones, roughly nine tenths seen once. The starting material was CD4+ or CD8+ T cells sorted from blood, obtained in a trial of the OX40 agonist ivuxolimab. These receptors were taken from an adult with an advanced solid tumor such as melanoma, head and neck, liver or kidney cancer.

The chain couples TRBV12-5 to TRBJ2-1; 9 bases match TRBD2. Germline V gene sequence: CDR1 LGHNT, CDR2 FRNRAP. CDR3 length: 13 residues. Losses at the gene ends were 3 bases for V and 15 bases for J; bases not matched to a gene: 9. CDR3 DNA sequence: TGTGCTAGTGGTTTTCCCCAGACTAGCGGTGGGTTCTTC. Translation gives CASGFPQTSGGFF.

The gene calls are TRBV6-5 and TRBJ1-3; maybe TRBD1 (5 bases). This CDR3 region has 13 residues. Germline-derived CDR1 and CDR2 are MNHEY and SVGAGI. The ends were cut back, 8 bases at V and 4 bases at J, with 12 bases in the middle. The CDR3: CASQGFFGNTIYF. CDR3 DNA sequence: TGTGCCAGCCAGGGATTTTTCGGAAACACCATATATTTT.

Notes on this clone: Other DNA sequences within the sample encode an identical CDR3. The V call is TRBV4-2, the J call TRBJ2-5; 8 nucleotides align to TRBD2. CDR1 is LGHNA, CDR2 YNFKEQ, per germline. This CDR3 has 15 residues. V shed 0 bases, J shed 1 base, and the junction held 1 base outside the gene matches. The CDR3 sequence: CASSQETSGQETQYF. The CDR3 region has the DNA TGTGCCAGCAGCCAAGAAACTAGCGGCCAAGAGACCCAGTACTTC.

The rearrangement links TRBV18 to TRBJ2-3; 8 positions agree with TRBD2. After removal of 0 bases from V and 4 bases from J, the junction contained 3 bases not matched to a gene. The CDR3 sequence is 15 residues long. Germline values: CDR1 KGHSH, CDR2 LQKENI. The CDR3 DNA follows: TGTGCCAGCTCACCACCGGGACTAGGAGCAGATACGCAGTATTTT. Translated: CASSPPGLGADTQYF.

The J gene is TRBJ2-2, the V gene TRBV6-5; D not certain. The V end was cut by 7 bases, the J end by 8 bases, with 11 bases between. CDR1 MNHEY and CDR2 SVGAGI come from the germline V gene. The CDR3 length is 12 residues. The CDR3 DNA reads as TGTGCCAGCACTATTTACGGTGGGGAGCTGTTTTTT. It encodes CASTIYGGELFF.

This clone showed up just once. The CDR3 here is CAWRDQGTPLKTYNEQFF. CDR3 in DNA: TGTGCCTGGAGGGACCAGGGCACCCCCCTAAAGACCTACAATGAGCAGTTCTTC. This chain uses TRBV30 with TRBJ2-1, with D tentatively TRBD1 (5 bases). V was trimmed by 3 bases and J by 2 bases, leaving 23 bases between them. The CDR3 length is 18 residues. Germline V gives CDR1 GTSNPN, CDR2 SVGIG (reference sequence).

The chain joins TRBV11-2 to TRBJ1-2; D remains unclear. V lost 6 bases and J 8 bases, leaving 22 bases between the germline ends. This CDR3 contains 15 residues. Germline V gives CDR1 SGHAT, CDR2 FQNNGV. CDR3 sequence (DNA): TGTGCCAGCAGGGCACCGGGCCGGGCCTCCCGGGGCTACACCTTC. Translation gives CASRAPGRASRGYTF.

The V gene is TRBV13, the J gene TRBJ1-2; tentatively, D is TRBD1 (5 bases). Germline CDR1 reads PRHDT; CDR2 reads FYEKMQ (reference sequence). The CDR3 spans 15 residues. Between the trimmed V and J ends, which lost 2 bases and 7 bases, there was a span of 17 bases. CDR3 DNA sequence: TGTGCCAGCAGCTTAAACCCCGCCCCGGGGGGTGGCTACACCTTC. It translates to CASSLNPAPGGGYTF.

This chain joins TRBV2 and TRBJ1-4, with D possibly TRBD1 on 6 matching bases. CDR1 and CDR2 from the germline V gene are SNHLY and FYNNEI. The CDR3 totals 15 residues. Trimming removed 4 bases at V and 3 bases at J, with 12 bases between. CDR3 sequence (DNA): TGTGCCAGCAGTGGACCACAGGGCCCTAATGAAAAACTGTTTTTT. Its protein product is CASSGPQGPNEKLFF.

V gene TRBV7-9 combines with J gene TRBJ2-7; D assignment may be TRBD1 or TRBD2 (5 bases each). The ends were cut back, 7 bases at V and 0 bases at J, with 19 bases in the middle. Per the germline V gene, CDR1 is SEHNR and CDR2 is FQNEAQ (reference sequence). This CDR3 has 16 residues. CDR3 sequence: CASMSAGAFDSYEQYF. The CDR3 DNA reads TGTGCCAGCATGTCGGCCGGGGCTTTTGACTCCTACGAGCAGTACTTC.

The chain employs TRBV15 and TRBJ2-7; D is possibly TRBD2 (5 bases). Germline CDR1 is LNHNV and CDR2 is YYDKDF (reference sequence). V was clipped by 0 bases and J by 6 bases, with 18 bases between them. CDR3 length equals 16 residues. The CDR3 reads CATSRDSARLGVEQYF. CDR3 DNA sequence: TGTGCCACCAGCAGAGATTCGGCCCGGTTGGGAGTCGAGCAGTACTTC.

The chain joins TRBV5-8 to TRBJ1-4; D is uncertain. The CDR3 is 13 amino acids. The ends were cut back, 1 base at V and 7 bases at J, with 8 bases in the middle. Germline CDR1 and CDR2: SGHTS and YDEGEE. The chain's CDR3 is CASSLSRLEKLFF. The CDR3 coding sequence is TGTGCCAGCAGCTTGAGCAGGCTTGAAAAACTGTTTTTT.

The chain links TRBV7-2 to TRBJ2-2; D is ambiguous. The CDR3 loop spans 13 amino acids. Trimming took 5 bases from V and 2 from J, leaving 6 bases between them. CDR1 is SGHTA, CDR2 FQGNSA, per germline. CDR3 DNA: TGTGCCAGCAGCGCTCCCAACACCGGGGAGCTGTTTTTT. It codes for CASSAPNTGELFF.

The chain combines TRBV27 with TRBJ1-1, with 7 bases lining up with TRBD1. With 4 bases clipped from V and 0 bases from J, the junction kept 11 bases outside the gene matches. Germline V gene data show CDR1 as MNHEY and CDR2 as SMNVEV (reference sequence). The CDR3 has 17 amino acids. The chain's CDR3 is CASSSFRGIGLNTEAFF. CDR3 sequence (DNA): TGTGCCAGCAGTTCCTTCAGGGGGATCGGTCTGAACACTGAAGCTTTCTTT.

The rearrangement uses TRBV21-1 and TRBJ2-7. TRBV21-1 is tagged as a pseudogene. The CDR3 is 12 amino acids. CDR3 sequence (DNA): TGTGCCAGCAGCAAAGGCTCCTACGAGCAGTACTTC. The encoded protein is CASSKGSYEQYF.

The V gene is TRBV4-3, the J gene TRBJ1-6; no reliable D call. The CDR3 totals 14 residues. CDR1 and CDR2 (germline): LGHNA, YSLEER. Between the trimmed V and J ends, which lost 3 bases and 4 bases, there was a span of 7 bases. CDR3 amino acids: CASSQTGYNSPLHF. In nucleotides, the CDR3 is TGCGCCAGCAGCCAGACTGGTTATAATTCACCCCTCCACTTT.

In its sample, this clone was seen a few times. The chain is built from TRBV7-9 and TRBJ1-2, with a weak D call TRBD1 (5 bases). There are 13 residues in the CDR3. V lost 0 bases, J lost 6 bases, and 8 bases lay in between. Germline V CDR1 and CDR2: SEHNR, FQNEAQ (reference sequence). The CDR3 nucleotides are TGTGCCAGCAGCTTAGCTGACAGTGATGGCTACACCTTC. Translating it yields CASSLADSDGYTF. Full variable domain (rest looked up from reference TRBV7-9 and TRBJ1-2): DTGVSQNPRHKITKRGQNVTFRCDPISEHNRLYWYRQTLGQGPEFLTYFQNEAQLEKSRLLSDRFSAERPKGSFSTLEIQRTEQGDSAMYLCASSLADSDGYTFGSGTRLTVV.

This clone was recorded only once. V is TRBV4-2 and J is TRBJ2-1, with D perhaps assigned TRBD1 or TRBD2 (5 bases each). V shed 0 bases and J shed 7 bases, with 16 bases lying between them. Germline CDR1 is LGHNA and CDR2 is YNFKEQ. This CDR3 has 16 amino acids. Here the CDR3 DNA reads TGTGCCAGCAGCCAAGAACCCGGGACCGAAAATAATGAGCAGTTCTTC. This encodes CASSQEPGTENNEQFF.

V and J are TRBV7-9 and TRBJ2-2; tentatively, D is TRBD2 (5 bases). V was cut by 1 base and J by 4 bases, with 13 bases left in between. The V gene's germline CDR1 is SEHNR and CDR2 FQNEAQ (reference sequence). CDR3 length: 16 residues. Written as DNA, the CDR3 is TGTGCCAGCAGCTTAGATTACGGACTGTTCACCGGGGAGCTGTTTTTT. Encoded protein: CASSLDYGLFTGELFF.